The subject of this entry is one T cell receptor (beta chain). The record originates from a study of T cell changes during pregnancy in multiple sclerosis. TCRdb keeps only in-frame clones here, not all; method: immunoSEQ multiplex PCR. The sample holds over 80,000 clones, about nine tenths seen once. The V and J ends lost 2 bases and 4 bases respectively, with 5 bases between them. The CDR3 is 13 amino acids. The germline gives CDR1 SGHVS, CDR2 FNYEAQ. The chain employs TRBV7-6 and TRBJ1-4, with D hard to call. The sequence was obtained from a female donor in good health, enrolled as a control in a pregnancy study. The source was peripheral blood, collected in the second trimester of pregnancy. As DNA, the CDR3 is TGTGCCAGCAGCTTATCCCGTAATGAAAAACTGTTTTTT. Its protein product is CASSLSRNEKLFF.